This T cell receptor beta chain was obtained from a study of siplizumab effects on memory and regulatory T cells. Study findings and constraints: Naive T cells looked more diverse than memory cells, and they looked like major contributors to the alloresponse. Significantly reduced by siplizumab was the cumulative frequency of alloreactive sequences, namely those traceable to unstimulated CD4+ memory cells.

The CDR3 has 16 amino acids. Germline V lookup: CDR1 MDHEN, CDR2 SYDVKM. Unmatched junction bases numbered 10, after V lost 7 bases and J lost 4 bases. The study assayed about 10^5 TCR templates per sample. Profiled with immunoSEQ multiplex PCR; TCRdb holds only in-frame clones, not every one. In the table there are about 120,000 clones, approximately 92% of which are singletons. Details on this clone: Its antigen is as yet unknown.

The specimen was non-Treg CD4+ T cells sorted from blood. This clonotype was obtained from a human donor in good health. The chain combines TRBV28 with TRBJ2-3, with 11 bases identical to TRBD2. The CDR3 here is CASTEPLAGGSDTQYF. The CDR3, as DNA: TGTGCCAGCACAGAACCCCTAGCGGGGGGTTCAGATACGCAGTATTTT. Full variable domain (outside the CDR3, taken from reference TRBV28 and TRBJ2-3): DVKVTQSSRYLVKRTGEKVFLECVQDMDHENMFWYRQDPGLGLRLIYFSYDVKMKEKGDIPEGYSVSREKKERFSLILESASTNQTSMYLCASTEPLAGGSDTQYFGPGTRLTVL.